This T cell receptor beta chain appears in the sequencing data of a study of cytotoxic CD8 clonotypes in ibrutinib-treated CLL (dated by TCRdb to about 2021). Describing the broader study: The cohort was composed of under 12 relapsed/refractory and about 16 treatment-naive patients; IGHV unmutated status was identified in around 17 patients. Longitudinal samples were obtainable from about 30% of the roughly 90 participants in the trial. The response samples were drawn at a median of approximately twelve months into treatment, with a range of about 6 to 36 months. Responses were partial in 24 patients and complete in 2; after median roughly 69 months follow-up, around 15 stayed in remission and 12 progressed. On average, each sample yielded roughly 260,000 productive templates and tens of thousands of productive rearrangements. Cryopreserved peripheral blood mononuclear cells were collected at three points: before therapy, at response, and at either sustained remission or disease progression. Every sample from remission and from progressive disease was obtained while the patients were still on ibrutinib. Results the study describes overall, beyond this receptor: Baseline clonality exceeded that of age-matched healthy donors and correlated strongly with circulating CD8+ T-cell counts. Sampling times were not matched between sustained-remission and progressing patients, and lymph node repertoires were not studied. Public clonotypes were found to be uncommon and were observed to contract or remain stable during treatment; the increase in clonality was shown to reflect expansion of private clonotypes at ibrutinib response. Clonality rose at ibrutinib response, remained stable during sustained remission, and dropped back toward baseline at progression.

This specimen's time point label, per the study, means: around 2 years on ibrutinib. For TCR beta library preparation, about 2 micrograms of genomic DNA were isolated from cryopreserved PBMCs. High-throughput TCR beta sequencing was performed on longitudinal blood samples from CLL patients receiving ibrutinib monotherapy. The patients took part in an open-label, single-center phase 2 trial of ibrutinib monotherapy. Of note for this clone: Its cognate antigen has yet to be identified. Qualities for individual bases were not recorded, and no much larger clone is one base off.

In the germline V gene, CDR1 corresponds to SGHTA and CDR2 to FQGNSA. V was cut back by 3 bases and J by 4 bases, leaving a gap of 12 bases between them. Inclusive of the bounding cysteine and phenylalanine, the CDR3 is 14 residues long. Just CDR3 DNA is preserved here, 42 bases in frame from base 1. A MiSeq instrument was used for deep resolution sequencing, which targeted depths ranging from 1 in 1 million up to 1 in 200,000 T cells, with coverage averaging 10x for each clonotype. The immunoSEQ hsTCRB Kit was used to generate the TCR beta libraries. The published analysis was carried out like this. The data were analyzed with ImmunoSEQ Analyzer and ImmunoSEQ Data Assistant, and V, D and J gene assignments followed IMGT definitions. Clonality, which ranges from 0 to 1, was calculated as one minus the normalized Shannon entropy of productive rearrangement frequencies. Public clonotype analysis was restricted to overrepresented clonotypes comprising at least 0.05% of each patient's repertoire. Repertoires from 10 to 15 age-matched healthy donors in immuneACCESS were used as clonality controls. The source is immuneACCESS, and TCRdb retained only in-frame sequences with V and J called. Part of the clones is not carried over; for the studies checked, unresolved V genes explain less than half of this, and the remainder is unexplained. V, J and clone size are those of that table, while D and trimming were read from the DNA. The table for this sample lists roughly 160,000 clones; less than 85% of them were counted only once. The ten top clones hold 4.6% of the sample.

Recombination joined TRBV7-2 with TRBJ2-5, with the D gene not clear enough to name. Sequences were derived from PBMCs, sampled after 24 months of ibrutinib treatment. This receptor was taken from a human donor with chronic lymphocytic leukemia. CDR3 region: CASSFFGFGETQYF. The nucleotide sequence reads TGTGCCAGCAGCTTCTTTGGGTTTGGAGAGACCCAGTACTTC. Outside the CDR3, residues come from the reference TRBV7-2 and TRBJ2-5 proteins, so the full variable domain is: GAGVSQSPSNKVTEKGKDVELRCDPISGHTALYWYRQSLGQGLEFLIYFQGNSAPDKSGLPSDRFSAERTGGSVSTLTIQRTQQEDSAVYLCASSFFGFGETQYFGPGTRLLVL.